A selection of T cell receptor beta chains follows, all from one sample in a study of cytomegalovirus exposure and HLA in healthy donors. Only in-frame clones appear in the TCRdb table, and some are missing; sequencing was by immunoSEQ multiplex PCR. This table has about 130,000 clones, approximately 85% appearing once. Sequencing was done on a sample of PBMCs. The receptors come from a woman aged 30 to 39 in good health and CMV-seropositive. The CDR3 runs from the conserved cysteine through the conserved F or W. The D gene is left open where the match is weak. Size values are once, few and many counts, or a class for expanded clones, and some rows have none.

CASSLAGLADSKNIQYF	TGTGCCAGCAGCTTGGCCGGACTAGCGGATTCCAAAAACATTCAGTACTTC	TRBD2	TRBV5-4	TRBJ2-4	once
CASRQGENYGYTF	TGTGCCTCCCGGCAGGGGGAGAACTATGGCTACACCTTC	TRBD1	TRBV30	TRBJ1-2	-
CASSGLAGTSSTDTQYF	TGTGCCAGCAGTGGACTAGCGGGAACATCAAGCACAGATACGCAGTATTTT	TRBD2	TRBV2	TRBJ2-3	-
CASTLAGQGNTEAFF	TGCGCCAGCACCCTAGCCGGACAGGGGAACACTGAAGCTTTCTTT	TRBD1	TRBV5-1	TRBJ1-1	-
CSSSFFFLPGSQGPLGYTF	TGTTCCAGCAGCTTTTTTTTTCTTCCTGGGTCCCAGGGCCCACTCGGCTACACCTTC	-	TRBV7-9	TRBJ1-2	once
CASHGTGERPQHF	TGTGCCAGCCACGGGACAGGGGAAAGGCCCCAGCATTTT	TRBD1	TRBV6-6	TRBJ1-5	once
CASSLSSSGNTIYF	TGTGCCAGCAGTTTAAGCTCCTCTGGAAACACCATATATTTT	-	TRBV27	TRBJ1-3	-
CASSLQATGAGELFF	TGCGCCAGCAGCCTACAGGCTACAGGGGCCGGGGAGCTGTTTTTT	TRBD1	TRBV5-1	TRBJ2-2	-
CASIPDRAGRTEAFF	TGTGCCAGTATCCCGGACAGGGCAGGTAGGACTGAAGCTTTCTTT	TRBD1	TRBV19	TRBJ1-1	-
CASSVEGADTEAFF	TGTGCCAGCAGCGTAGAGGGGGCTGACACTGAAGCTTTCTTT	TRBD1	TRBV9	TRBJ1-1	-
CAWGGDSNQPQHF	TGTGCCTGGGGAGGGGATAGCAATCAGCCCCAGCATTTT	-	TRBV30	TRBJ1-5	-
CASSARLAALTGELFF	TGTGCCAGCAGCGCTAGACTAGCGGCCCTCACCGGGGAGCTGTTTTTT	TRBD2	TRBV9	TRBJ2-2	-
CASSDSGNTSPLHF	TGTGCCTCCTCAGACTCTGGAAATACTTCACCCCTCCACTTT	-	TRBV2	TRBJ1-6	-
CASSKGSGGRSYEQYF	TGTGCCAGCAGCAAAGGCAGTGGGGGCCGATCCTACGAGCAGTACTTC	-	TRBV21-1	TRBJ2-7	-
CAILRTPNTEAFF	TGTGCCATCCTACGGACACCTAACACTGAAGCTTTCTTT	-	TRBV10-3	TRBJ1-1	-
CASQAAPLTNTEAFF	TGTGCCAGCCAAGCGGCCCCTTTAACGAACACTGAAGCTTTCTTT	-	TRBV6-1	TRBJ1-1	-